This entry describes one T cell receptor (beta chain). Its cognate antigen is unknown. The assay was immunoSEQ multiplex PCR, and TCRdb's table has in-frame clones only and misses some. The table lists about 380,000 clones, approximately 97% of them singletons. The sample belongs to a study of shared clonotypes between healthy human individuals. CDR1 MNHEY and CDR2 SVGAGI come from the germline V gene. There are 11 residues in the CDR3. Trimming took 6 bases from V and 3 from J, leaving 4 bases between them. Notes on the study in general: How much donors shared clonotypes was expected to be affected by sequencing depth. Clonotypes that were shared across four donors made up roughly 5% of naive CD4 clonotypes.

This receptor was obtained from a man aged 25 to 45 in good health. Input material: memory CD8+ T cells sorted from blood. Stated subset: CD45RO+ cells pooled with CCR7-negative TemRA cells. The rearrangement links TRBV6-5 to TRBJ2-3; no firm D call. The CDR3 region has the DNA TGTGCCAGCAGGGGGACAGATACGCAGTATTTT. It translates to CASRGTDTQYF.